One sample yielded the 20 T cell receptor beta chains listed below, sequenced in a study of blood T cell repertoires in COVID-19. Generated by immunoSEQ multiplex PCR, the TCRdb table keeps only in-frame clones and is missing some. The sample records hundreds of thousands of clones, about 90% being singletons. Sequenced material: peripheral blood. Source of these receptors: a woman aged 60-70 years with COVID-19, enrolled during active disease.

The V call is TRBV11-2, the J call TRBJ2-7; 12 bases line up with TRBD2. The CDR3 consists of 15 residues. Germline CDR1 reads SGHAT; CDR2 reads FQNNGV. Trimming took 5 bases from V and 3 from J; bases not matched to a gene: 5. The CDR3 bases are TGTGCCAGCAGCCTCCTGGGACTAGCGGGCTACGAGCAGTACTTC. Its translation: CASSLLGLAGYEQYF.

The chain joins TRBV2 to TRBJ1-5; the D is unclear. The CDR3 loop spans 13 amino acids. Deletions cut 2 bases from V and 1 base from J, with 3 bases between. Germline V gives CDR1 SNHLY, CDR2 FYNNEI. The CDR3 nucleotides read TGTGCCAGCAGTGAACAGAGCAATCAGCCCCAGCATTTT. Protein product: CASSEQSNQPQHF.

V usage is TRBV15 and J usage is TRBJ2-7; a weak D match, TRBD1 (5 bases). Germline CDR1 reads LNHNV; CDR2 reads YYDKDF (reference sequence). The V and J ends lost 0 bases and 5 bases respectively, with 11 bases between them. The CDR3 runs 14 residues. Written as DNA, the CDR3 is TGTGCCACCAGCAGAGATATTCAGGGCGACGAGCAGTACTTC. Amino acid sequence: CATSRDIQGDEQYF.

This rearrangement joins TRBV5-1 to TRBJ1-3, with 9 bases fitting TRBD1. The germline V gene encodes CDR1 SGHRS and CDR2 YFSETQ. Trimming removed 4 bases from V and 0 bases from J; junction bases left unmatched: 8. This CDR3 is 17 amino acids long. The CDR3 DNA follows: TGCGCCAGCAGCCCTGGGACAGGGAGAGTCTCTGGAAACACCATATATTTT. It translates to CASSPGTGRVSGNTIYF.

V usage is TRBV29-1 and J usage is TRBJ1-2; TRBD1 matches 8 bases. With V trimmed by 6 bases and J by 4 bases, 10 bases remained unmatched. Per the germline V gene, CDR1 is SQVTM and CDR2 is ANQGSEA. The CDR3 is 14 amino acids. CDR3 coding DNA: TGCAGCGTGGACACTGCGACAGGGGTCTATGGCTACACCTTC. Its protein is CSVDTATGVYGYTF.

This chain uses TRBV6-5 with TRBJ1-3; no firm D call. Germline loops: CDR1 MNHEY, CDR2 SVGAGI. The V end was cut by 9 bases, the J end by 0 bases, with 6 bases between. The CDR3 consists of 12 residues. CDR3 DNA: TGTGCCAGTTATAGCTCTGGAAACACCATATATTTT. Translated: CASYSSGNTIYF.

This sequence joins TRBV5-1 and TRBJ1-2, with 7 bases fitting TRBD1. V trimming: 2 bases; J trimming: 5 bases; junction bases outside the gene matches: 6. Germline loops: CDR1 SGHRS, CDR2 YFSETQ. The CDR3 sequence is 14 residues long. CDR3 amino acids: CASSLGGTAYGYTF. As DNA, the CDR3 is TGCGCCAGCAGCTTAGGAGGGACAGCGTATGGCTACACCTTC. Supplemented by reference TRBV5-1 and TRBJ1-2, the full variable domain reads KAGVTQTPRYLIKTRGQQVTLSCSPISGHRSVSWYQQTPGQGLQFLFEYFSETQRNKGNFPGRFSGRQFSNSRSEMNVSTLELGDSALYLCASSLGGTAYGYTFGSGTRLTVV.

This clone occurred once. This sequence joins TRBV5-6 and TRBJ2-7; 7 nucleotides match TRBD2. Germline V lookup: CDR1 SGHDT, CDR2 YYEEEE. The CDR3 length is 14 residues. After removal of 2 bases from V and 4 bases from J, the junction contained 6 bases not matched to a gene. The CDR3 protein is CASSFGGGVYEQYF. The CDR3 coding sequence is TGTGCCAGCAGCTTCGGCGGGGGTGTGTACGAGCAGTACTTC.

The chain carries TRBV5-1 and TRBJ2-3, with a possible D match to TRBD1 (6 bases). There are 15 residues in the CDR3. The V end was cut by 1 base, the J end by 0 bases, with 9 bases between. Germline V gene data show CDR1 as SGHRS and CDR2 as YFSETQ. CDR3: CASSLLQGSTDTQYF. The CDR3 nucleotides read TGCGCCAGCAGCTTGTTACAGGGAAGCACAGATACGCAGTATTTT. The complete variable domain, with remaining parts taken from reference TRBV5-1 and TRBJ2-3, reads KAGVTQTPRYLIKTRGQQVTLSCSPISGHRSVSWYQQTPGQGLQFLFEYFSETQRNKGNFPGRFSGRQFSNSRSEMNVSTLELGDSALYLCASSLLQGSTDTQYFGPGTRLTVL.

This chain joins TRBV11-1 and TRBJ2-6; D is perhaps TRBD2 (7 bases). Germline CDR1 SGHAT, CDR2 FQDESV (reference sequence). Trimming removed 8 bases from V and 0 bases from J, with 14 bases in between. This CDR3 is 16 amino acids long. CDR3 nucleotides: TGTGCCAGCTGGGGGGGCTATCGCTCTGGGGCCAACGTCCTGACTTTC. It translates to CASWGGYRSGANVLTF.

The CDR3 DNA follows: TGCGCCAGCAGCTTGGATACAGCCTCTAACTATGGCTACACCTTC. Protein sequence: CASSLDTASNYGYTF. The V call is TRBV5-1, the J call TRBJ1-2; no definite D call. The CDR3 extends over 15 amino acids. V lost 0 bases to trimming and J lost 0 bases, with 9 bases between them. From germline, CDR1 is SGHRS and CDR2 YFSETQ.

The chain uses TRBV7-9 and TRBJ1-4; D not resolved. The CDR3 has 16 residues. In germline, CDR1 is SEHNR, CDR2 FQNEAQ (reference sequence). V was pared by 4 bases and J by 7 bases, with 19 bases between. The CDR3 spells CASSYGSTVRGEKLFF. In nucleotides, the CDR3 is TGTGCCAGCAGCTATGGCTCTACGGTCAGAGGTGAAAAACTGTTTTTT.

The chain couples TRBV10-3 to TRBJ2-1; 14 nucleotides line up with TRBD2. Germline V gene data show CDR1 as ENHRY and CDR2 as SYGVKD. This CDR3 has 15 residues. J gave up 9 bases and V 4 bases, and 5 bases lay outside the gene matches. The CDR3 protein is CAISGLAGGQSEQFF. Written as DNA, the CDR3 is TGTGCCATCAGTGGACTAGCGGGGGGGCAGAGTGAGCAGTTCTTC.

This chain connects TRBV5-4 to TRBJ2-7; D perhaps matches TRBD2 (6 bases). V lost 1 base and J lost 3, with 11 bases in between. Germline CDR1 is SGHNT and CDR2 is YYREEE (reference sequence). The length of the CDR3 is 14 residues. This CDR3 is CASSLFRGNYEQYF. The CDR3 DNA reads TGTGCCAGCAGCTTGTTCCGGGGGAACTACGAGCAGTACTTC.

The chain couples TRBV10-2 to TRBJ1-2; 9 nucleotides agree with TRBD1. The V gene's germline CDR1 is WSHSY and CDR2 SAAADI. The length of the CDR3 is 15 residues. V was pared by 8 bases and J by 2 bases, with 9 bases of the junction left unmatched. The CDR3 DNA follows: TGCGCCAGCGTAGGCGGGACAGGGACAAACTATGGCTACACCTTC. It codes for CASVGGTGTNYGYTF.

The rearrangement uses TRBV9 and TRBJ2-7; D perhaps matches TRBD1 (6 bases). Trimming took off 3 bases at V and 2 bases at J, with 18 bases between the two ends. Germline V CDR1 and CDR2: SGDLS, YYNGEE. CDR3 size: 16 residues. CDR3 sequence reads: CASSGTGIGSPYEQYF. The CDR3 DNA sequence: TGTGCCAGCAGCGGAACAGGGATTGGGTCCCCCTACGAGCAGTACTTC.

The sample holds a few counts of this clone. The rearrangement uses TRBV6-5 and TRBJ2-7, with D maybe TRBD2 (5 bases). This CDR3 region has 15 residues. Germline values: CDR1 MNHEY, CDR2 SVGAGI. V was trimmed by 6 bases and J by 3 bases, leaving 18 bases between them. DNA of the CDR3: TGTGCCAGCAGACAGAACAGAGAGACTAACTACGAGCAGTACTTC. Its protein is CASRQNRETNYEQYF.

The chain joins TRBV5-1 to TRBJ2-2, with 10 positions matching TRBD2. Losses at the gene ends were 2 bases for V and 6 bases for J; bases not matched to a gene: 7. This CDR3 contains 16 residues. From germline, CDR1 is SGHRS and CDR2 YFSETQ. The chain's CDR3 is CASSFGASGGPGELFF. CDR3 bases: TGCGCCAGCAGCTTCGGGGCTAGCGGGGGACCCGGGGAGCTGTTTTTT.

The J gene is TRBJ1-2, the V gene TRBV24-1, with D perhaps matching TRBD1 (5 bases). Per the germline V gene, CDR1 is KGHDR and CDR2 is SFDVKD. V dropped 8 bases and J dropped 8 bases, with 11 bases sitting between them. The CDR3 is made up of 11 amino acids. For the CDR3, the DNA is TGTGCCACCAACGGGGGATACGGCTACACCTTC. Translating it yields CATNGGYGYTF.

The genes are TRBV4-1 and TRBJ2-2, with a tentative D call TRBD2 (6 bases). V shed 4 bases and J shed 0 bases, with 15 bases lying between them. Germline V gene lookup returns CDR1 MGHRA and CDR2 YSYEKL. The CDR3 covers 17 residues. The DNA for the CDR3 is TGCGCCAGCAGCCGGGGGGTCGGGACGACGAACACCGGGGAGCTGTTTTTT. It yields the protein CASSRGVGTTNTGELFF.